The clone carrying this T cell receptor delta chain was observed a handful of times. No antigen is known for it. RNA was extracted from the cells and then reverse transcribed. Pooled V-gene forward primers with one constant-region reverse primer generated the CDR3 amplicons by multiplex PCR. TCRdb re-analyzed the multiplex PCR reads via CATT. The table includes more than 50,000 delta-chain clones, about 14% detected once. The data derive from a study of Vδ1+ human thymocytes. CDR3 size: 19 residues. CDR1 and CDR2 from the germline V gene are TSWWSYY and QGS. V was clipped by 2 bases and J by 1 base; unmatched bases: 13. Overall study findings and caveats: Thymic TRG and TRD repertoires appeared highly polyclonal.

The chain is built from TRDV1 and TRDJ1; TRDD3 matches at 10 bases. This TCR was sampled from a girl under three years old who had congenital heart surgery. The sample was Vdelta1+ gamma-delta thymocytes from the thymus. Stated subset: FACS-sorted CD3+ TCRalphabeta- TCRVdelta1+ TCRVdelta2- thymocytes. The DNA of the CDR3 is TGTGCTCTTGGGGAATTAAAAAAGTTGGGGGATACCTGCACCGATAAACTCATCTTT. It encodes CALGELKKLGDTCTDKLIF.